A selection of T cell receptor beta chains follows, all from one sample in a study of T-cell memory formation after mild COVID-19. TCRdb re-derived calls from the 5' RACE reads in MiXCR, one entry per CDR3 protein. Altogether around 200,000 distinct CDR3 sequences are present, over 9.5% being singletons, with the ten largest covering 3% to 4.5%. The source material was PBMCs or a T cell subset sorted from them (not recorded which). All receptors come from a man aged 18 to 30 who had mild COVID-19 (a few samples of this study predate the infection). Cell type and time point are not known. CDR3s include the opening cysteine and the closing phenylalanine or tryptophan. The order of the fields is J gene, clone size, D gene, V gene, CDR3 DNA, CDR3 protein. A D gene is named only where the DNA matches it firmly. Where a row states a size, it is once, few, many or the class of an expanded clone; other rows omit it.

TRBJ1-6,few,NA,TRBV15,TGTGCCACCAGCAGAGATCTTTCGAGCTCCTATAATTCACCCCTCCACTTT,CATSRDLSSSYNSPLHF
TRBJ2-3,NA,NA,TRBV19,TGTGCCTCGACCCAGGCCGATACGCAGTATTTT,CASTQADTQYF
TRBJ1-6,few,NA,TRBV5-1,TGCGCCAGCAGCTTGGACCCGGAGTTAACCCTCCACTTT,CASSLDPELTLHF
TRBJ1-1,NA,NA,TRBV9,TGTGCCAGCAGCGTGAGGGGGGGCCCCACTGAAGCTTTCTTT,CASSVRGGPTEAFF
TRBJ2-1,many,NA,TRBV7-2,TGTGCCAGCAGCTTAGGCTGGGACAATGAGCAGTTCTTC,CASSLGWDNEQFF
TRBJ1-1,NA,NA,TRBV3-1,TGTGCCAGCAGCCAAGTATCCGGGAACACTGAAGCTTTCTTT,CASSQVSGNTEAFF
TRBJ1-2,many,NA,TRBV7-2,TGTGCCAGCAGCTTAGCGGGCGCTAACTATGGCTACACCTTC,CASSLAGANYGYTF
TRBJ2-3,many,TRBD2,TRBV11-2,TGTGCCAGCAGCTTAGATCCTGGACTAGCCTGGCATTTT,CASSLDPGLAWHF
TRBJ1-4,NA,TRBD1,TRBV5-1,TGCGCCAGCAGCTTGGCACCAGGGGGCGATGAAAAACTGTTTTTT,CASSLAPGGDEKLFF
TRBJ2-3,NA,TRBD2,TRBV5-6,TGTGCCAGCAGCCCCCTTGGGAGTTTCAGCGGGGGGCATCAAGATACGCAGTATTTT,CASSPLGSFSGGHQDTQYF
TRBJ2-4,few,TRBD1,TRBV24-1,TGTGCCACCAGTGATTCGAGGACAGGGGCCCTAGCCAAAAACATTCAGTACTTC,CATSDSRTGALAKNIQYF
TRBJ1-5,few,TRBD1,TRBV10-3,TGTGCCATCAGTTCACAGGGGAGCGGGCAGCCCCAGCATTTT,CAISSQGSGQPQHF